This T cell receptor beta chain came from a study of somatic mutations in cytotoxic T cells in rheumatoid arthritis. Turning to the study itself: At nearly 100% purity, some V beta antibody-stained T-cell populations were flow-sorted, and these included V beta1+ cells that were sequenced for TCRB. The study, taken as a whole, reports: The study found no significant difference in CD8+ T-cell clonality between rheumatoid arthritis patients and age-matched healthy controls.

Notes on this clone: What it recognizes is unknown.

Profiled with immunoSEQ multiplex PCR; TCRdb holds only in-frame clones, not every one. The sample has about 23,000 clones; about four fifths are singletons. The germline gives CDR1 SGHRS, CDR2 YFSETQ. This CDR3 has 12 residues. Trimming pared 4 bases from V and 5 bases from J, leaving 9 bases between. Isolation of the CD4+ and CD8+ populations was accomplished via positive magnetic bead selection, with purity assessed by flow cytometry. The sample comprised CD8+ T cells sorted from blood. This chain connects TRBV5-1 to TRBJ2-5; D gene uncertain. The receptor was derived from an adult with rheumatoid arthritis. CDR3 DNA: TGCGCCAGCAGCCTCGCCGGGGAGACCCAGTACTTC. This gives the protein CASSLAGETQYF.